One sample yielded the 14 T cell receptor beta chains listed below, sequenced in a study of blood T cell repertoires in COVID-19. TCRdb's copy holds only in-frame clones and misses some; the assay was immunoSEQ multiplex PCR. Among some 360,000 clones, over 75% were seen once, and the ten largest hold 2% to 2.5%. Sequenced sample: peripheral blood. All receptors derive from an older woman with COVID-19, enrolled during active disease.

The table lists this clone with a few counts. DNA for the CDR3: TGTGCCAGCAGTTTAAAACATAGCAATCAGCCCCAGCATTTT. It yields the protein CASSLKHSNQPQHF. The V gene is TRBV27, the J gene TRBJ1-5; no firm D call. Trimming took 2 bases from V and 0 from J, leaving 5 bases between them. Looked up from germline, CDR1 is MNHEY and CDR2 is SMNVEV (reference sequence). There are 14 residues in the CDR3.

This clone appeared a few times. The chain links TRBV5-1 to TRBJ1-2, with 7 bases lining up with TRBD1. The CDR3 length is 14 residues. J gave up 8 bases and V 2 bases, and 9 bases lay outside the gene matches. CDR1 is SGHRS, CDR2 YFSETQ, per germline. The DNA of the CDR3 is TGCGCCAGCAGCTTAATTGCAGGGGGTTCCGGCTACACCTTC. Its translation: CASSLIAGGSGYTF.

V usage is TRBV19 and J usage is TRBJ2-7; 9 positions match TRBD1. Per germline, CDR1 LNHDA and CDR2 SQIVND (reference sequence). V gave up 10 bases and J gave up 1 base; unmatched junction bases: 5. The CDR3 spans 13 residues. In DNA, the CDR3 is TGTGCCACCGGGACAGGGAGATCCTACGAGCAGTACTTC. Translated: CATGTGRSYEQYF.

This clone has at least ten counts. This chain joins TRBV28 and TRBJ2-5, with D possibly being TRBD2 (5 bases). In germline, CDR1 is MDHEN, CDR2 SYDVKM. This CDR3 is 13 amino acids long. V was clipped by 7 bases and J by 3 bases, with 12 bases between them. CDR3 sequence: CASTRTLKETQYF. DNA of the CDR3: TGTGCCAGCACTAGGACTCTTAAAGAGACCCAGTACTTC. The full variable domain, rest sourced from reference TRBV28 and TRBJ2-5, is DVKVTQSSRYLVKRTGEKVFLECVQDMDHENMFWYRQDPGLGLRLIYFSYDVKMKEKGDIPEGYSVSREKKERFSLILESASTNQTSMYLCASTRTLKETQYFGPGTRLLVL.

The V call is TRBV11-1, the J call TRBJ2-1, with 9 nucleotides matching TRBD1. V lost 6 bases, J lost 2 bases, and 5 bases stayed unmatched. Germline V gene sequence: CDR1 SGHAT, CDR2 FQDESV (reference sequence). The CDR3 has 15 residues. In DNA form, the CDR3 reads TGTGCCAGCAGTGGAAGACAGGGGGCCTACAATGAGCAGTTCTTC. Protein: CASSGRQGAYNEQFF.

This clone appeared a single time. The rearrangement links TRBV9 to TRBJ2-2, with unresolved D. CDR3 size: 14 residues. The V gene lost 4 bases and the J gene lost 4 bases, with 11 bases spanning the gap. In germline, CDR1 is SGDLS, CDR2 YYNGEE. CDR3 amino acids: CASSPSYVTGELFF. CDR3 in DNA: TGTGCCAGCAGCCCGAGTTACGTCACCGGGGAGCTGTTTTTT. The full variable domain, with the rest looked up from reference TRBV9 and TRBJ2-2, is DSGVTQTPKHLITATGQRVTLRCSPRSGDLSVYWYQQSLDQGLQFLIQYYNGEERAKGNILERFSAQQFPDLHSELNLSSLELGDSALYFCASSPSYVTGELFFGEGSRLTVL.

The chain employs TRBV7-9 and TRBJ1-4; D not certain. Trimming stripped 5 bases from V and 5 bases from J, with 15 bases between. There are 15 residues in the CDR3. Looked up from germline, CDR1 is SEHNR and CDR2 is FQNEAQ (reference sequence). The CDR3 region is CASSPPIGLNEKLFF. Written as DNA, the CDR3 is TGTGCCAGCAGCCCACCCATCGGACTGAATGAAAAACTGTTTTTT.

This clone came up a few times. The rearrangement uses TRBV2 and TRBJ1-2; D call uncertain. The CDR3 is made up of 13 amino acids. Germline values: CDR1 SNHLY, CDR2 FYNNEI. V was trimmed by 2 bases and J by 2 bases, leaving 6 bases between them. The CDR3 is CASSERLNYGYTF. The DNA for the CDR3 is TGTGCCAGCAGTGAACGACTGAACTATGGCTACACCTTC.

CDR3 amino acids: CASSVGKAGGTTLKDEQFF. In nucleotides, the CDR3 is TGTGCCAGCAGCGTCGGTAAGGCGGGGGGGACGACCCTTAAGGATGAGCAGTTCTTC. This rearrangement joins TRBV9 to TRBJ2-1, with 9 nucleotides matching TRBD2. The CDR3 sequence is 19 residues long. After removal of 2 bases from V and 8 bases from J, the junction contained 20 bases not matched to a gene. Germline CDR1 and CDR2: SGDLS and YYNGEE.

The chain uses TRBV4-1 and TRBJ1-5, with a possible D match to TRBD1 (6 bases). The ends were cut back, 3 bases at V and 7 bases at J, with 13 bases in the middle. CDR3 length equals 14 residues. Germline CDR1 is MGHRA and CDR2 is YSYEKL. CDR3 loop: CASSHPAGEQPQHF. The CDR3 nucleotides read TGCGCCAGCAGCCACCCTGCAGGGGAACAGCCCCAGCATTTT.

This clone was seen only a few times. This chain uses TRBV5-1 with TRBJ1-1, with TRBD1 as a possible D gene (6 bases). From germline, CDR1 is SGHRS and CDR2 YFSETQ. Trimming left V 5 bases short and J 0 bases short, with 8 bases between. This CDR3 has 13 residues. The CDR3 sequence is CASSRDMNTEAFF. In nucleotides, the CDR3 is TGCGCCAGCAGTCGGGACATGAACACTGAAGCTTTCTTT.

The CDR3 nucleotides read TGTGCCACCAGTGAGCCCGGGACTAGCGGGGCACAGTACTTC. Its protein product is CATSEPGTSGAQYF. V is TRBV24-1 and J is TRBJ2-7; 13 bases are shared with TRBD2. This CDR3 has 14 residues. Germline V lookup: CDR1 KGHDR, CDR2 SFDVKD. Trimming at V came to 4 bases and at J to 10 bases, leaving 6 bases not matched to a gene.

V is TRBV28 and J is TRBJ1-2; 8 bases are shared with TRBD1. The CDR3 has 17 residues. The V segment lost 5 bases and the J segment 3 bases; nucleotides outside the gene matches: 14. CDR1 is MDHEN, CDR2 SYDVKM, per germline. The DNA for the CDR3 is TGTGCCAGCAGTCGCGGCGGGGTTCCAGGGGGCGACTATGGCTACACCTTC. Its protein product is CASSRGGVPGGDYGYTF.

V and J are TRBV2 and TRBJ1-2; D not certain. V dropped 3 bases and J dropped 7 bases, with 18 bases sitting between them. The germline V gene has CDR1 SNHLY and CDR2 FYNNEI. This CDR3 contains 15 residues. DNA of the CDR3: TGTGCCAGCAGTGATGGTAGTCGGCAGGTGCTTGGCTACACCTTC. Its translation: CASSDGSRQVLGYTF.